This is a list of T cell receptor beta chains from one sample in a study of blood T cell repertoires in COVID-19. This table comes from immunoSEQ multiplex PCR, and its TCRdb copy is limited to in-frame clones, with some not included. The table has fewer than 600,000 clones, 75% to 90% seen once. Source material: peripheral blood. The source is a man between 18 and 29 years old with COVID-19, enrolled during active disease. Each CDR3 is given with its conserved first and last residue. The D gene is left open where the match is weak. The size entry is marked missing in some rows and otherwise reads once, few, many or a size class.

d_call j_call clone_size v_call cdr3_aa cdr3_nt
. TRBJ1-5 . TRBV6-5 CASRPGSNQPQHF TGTGCCAGCAGGCCAGGTTCCAATCAGCCCCAGCATTTT
TRBD1 TRBJ2-7 . TRBV30 CACLRTGPPREQYF TGTGCCTGCCTAAGGACAGGGCCCCCTCGGGAGCAGTACTTC
TRBD1 TRBJ1-5 . TRBV27 CATGQAGNQPQHF TGTGCCACCGGACAGGCAGGCAATCAGCCCCAGCATTTT
. TRBJ2-1 . TRBV27 CASSLAPGKYNEQFF TGTGCCAGCAGTTTAGCTCCGGGAAAATACAATGAGCAGTTCTTC
TRBD1 TRBJ1-1 few TRBV7-9 CASSLETGGGTEAFF TGTGCCAGCAGCTTAGAAACAGGGGGAGGCACTGAAGCTTTCTTT
. TRBJ2-7 . TRBV10-3 CAISGTDSSYEQYF TGTGCCATTTCCGGGACGGACAGCTCCTACGAGCAGTACTTC
. TRBJ2-2 . TRBV2 CASTAGVTGVLFF TGTGCCAGCACCGCAGGAGTCACCGGGGTGCTGTTTTTT
TRBD1 TRBJ2-1 . TRBV27 CASSLGTGGDNEQFF TGTGCCAGCTCCCTCGGGACAGGGGGGGACAATGAGCAGTTCTTC
. TRBJ2-5 . TRBV2 CASSESETQYF TGTGCCAGCAGTGAGTCTGAGACCCAGTACTTC
. TRBJ2-6 . TRBV30 CAWSVARSGANVLTF TGTGCCTGGAGTGTCGCTCGGAGTGGGGCCAACGTCCTGACTTTC
TRBD2 TRBJ2-5 . TRBV5-5 CASSVTGLVKETQYF TGTGCCAGCAGCGTAACGGGACTAGTTAAGGAGACCCAGTACTTC
. TRBJ2-3 . TRBV7-9 CASRPQGPDTQYF TGTGCCAGCAGACCACAGGGTCCGGATACGCAGTATTTT
TRBD2 TRBJ2-5 . TRBV18 CASSSGLAGGQETQYF TGTGCCAGCTCATCCGGACTAGCGGGAGGACAAGAGACCCAGTACTTC
. TRBJ2-6 . TRBV13 CATLGANVLTF TGTGCCACCTTGGGGGCCAACGTCCTGACTTTC
. TRBJ1-2 . TRBV19 CASSIPGTPNGGYTF TGTGCCAGTAGTATCCCCGGGACTCCCAATGGAGGCTACACCTTC
TRBD2 TRBJ2-3 . TRBV7-6 CASSRPLAGVLGDTQYF TGTGCCAGCAGCCGCCCACTAGCGGGGGTTTTAGGGGATACGCAGTATTTT
. TRBJ2-1 . TRBV2 CASSEARTSVDNEQFF TGTGCCAGCAGTGAAGCCCGCACATCCGTCGACAATGAGCAGTTCTTC
TRBD1 TRBJ1-1 . TRBV5-1 CASSETGAEAFF TGCGCCAGCAGCGAGACAGGGGCTGAAGCTTTCTTT
. TRBJ2-2 . TRBV19 CASSPRQENTGELFF TGTGCCAGTAGTCCCCGACAGGAGAACACCGGGGAGCTGTTTTTT
. TRBJ2-7 . TRBV6-2/TRBV6-3 CASSNGGIAHEQYF TGTGCCAGCAGCAACGGGGGTATTGCCCACGAGCAGTACTTC
TRBD1 TRBJ2-7 . TRBV12-5 CASGLGHGDRGLHEQYF TGTGCTAGTGGTTTGGGCCACGGTGACAGGGGGCTCCACGAGCAGTACTTC
TRBD1 TRBJ1-1 few TRBV10-3 CAISEKQGHVVNTEAFF TGTGCCATCAGTGAAAAACAGGGGCACGTGGTGAACACTGAAGCTTTCTTT
. TRBJ2-7 . TRBV19 CASRNAGSSYEQYF TGTGCCAGTAGGAACGCTGGGAGCTCCTACGAGCAGTACTTC
TRBD2 TRBJ2-1 . TRBV24-1 CATSDALAVAYNEQFF TGTGCCACCAGTGATGCGCTAGCGGTGGCCTACAATGAGCAGTTCTTC
. TRBJ2-1 . TRBV5-5 CASRLLANYNEQFF TGTGCCAGCAGACTGCTTGCGAATTACAATGAGCAGTTCTTC
. TRBJ2-4 . TRBV14 CADRQIIAKNIQYF TGTGCCGACAGACAGATTATAGCCAAAAACATTCAGTACTTC
TRBD1 TRBJ2-2 . TRBV6-5 CASTQDRAVGELFF TGTGCCAGCACCCAGGACAGGGCGGTCGGGGAGCTGTTTTTT
. TRBJ2-1 . TRBV21-1 CASSPSASGGRHNNEQFF TGTGCCAGCAGCCCGAGCGCTAGCGGCGGTAGACATAACAATGAGCAGTTCTTC
. TRBJ1-2 . TRBV12-3/TRBV12-4 CASSFIGSRGYTF TGTGCCAGCAGTTTTATCGGGTCTCGTGGCTACACCTTC
. TRBJ1-2 . TRBV18 CASSPQRERGPLYGYTF TGTGCCAGCTCACCACAGCGGGAGCGGGGCCCGCTTTATGGCTACACCTTC
. TRBJ1-6 . TRBV12-5 CASGNSGINSPLHF TGTGCTAGTGGTAATTCAGGTATAAATTCACCCCTCCACTTT
TRBD1 TRBJ1-6 . TRBV19 CASSRTGTVYSPLHF TGTGCCAGTAGTAGGACCGGGACAGTCTATTCACCCCTCCACTTT
TRBD2 TRBJ2-7 . TRBV14 CASSLGTSGRYEQYF TGTGCCAGCAGCCTCGGGACTAGCGGACGCTACGAGCAGTACTTC